This T cell receptor beta chain was documented in a study of cytomegalovirus exposure and HLA in healthy donors. Note on this clone: The antigen is not known.

Study-wide points: A later analysis linked a missense DCLRE1C variant to TCR beta V- and J-gene trimming.

PCR used 60 Vbeta primers and 13 Jbeta primers. The table came from immunoSEQ multiplex PCR; TCRdb's copy has only in-frame clones and leaves some out. Of fewer than 200,000 clones listed, about three quarters were seen once; the top ten hold 0.6% to 0.95%. This receptor was identified in a female donor in good health and CMV-seronegative. The material sequenced was PBMCs.

The CDR3 nucleotides read TGTGCCAGCAGTTCCCCCGGGGACTATGGCTACACCTTC. Amino acid sequence: CASSSPGDYGYTF. The rearrangement uses TRBV28 and TRBJ1-2; D uncertain. Germline V gives CDR1 MDHEN, CDR2 SYDVKM. The CDR3 runs to 13 residues. Between the trimmed V and J ends, which lost 4 bases and 3 bases, there was a span of 9 bases.